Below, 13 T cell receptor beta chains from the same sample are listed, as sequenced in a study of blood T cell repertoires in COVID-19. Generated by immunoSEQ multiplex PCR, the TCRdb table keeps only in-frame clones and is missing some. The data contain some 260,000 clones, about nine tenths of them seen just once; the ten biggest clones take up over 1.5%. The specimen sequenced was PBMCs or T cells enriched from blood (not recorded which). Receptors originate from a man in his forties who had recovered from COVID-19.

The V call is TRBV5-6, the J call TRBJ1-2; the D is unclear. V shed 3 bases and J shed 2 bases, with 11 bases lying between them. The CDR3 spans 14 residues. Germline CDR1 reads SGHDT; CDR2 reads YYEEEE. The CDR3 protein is CASSYREPNYGYTF. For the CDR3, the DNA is TGTGCCAGCAGCTACCGAGAGCCCAACTATGGCTACACCTTC.

The DNA for the CDR3 is TGTGCCAGCAGCTTCATGACAGGGGCCGCTGGAAACACCATATATTTT. Its translation is CASSFMTGAAGNTIYF. This chain joins TRBV11-2 and TRBJ1-3, with 8 bases fitting TRBD1. Losses at the gene ends were 3 bases for V and 2 bases for J; bases not matched to a gene: 6. This CDR3 region has 16 residues. From germline, CDR1 is SGHAT and CDR2 FQNNGV.

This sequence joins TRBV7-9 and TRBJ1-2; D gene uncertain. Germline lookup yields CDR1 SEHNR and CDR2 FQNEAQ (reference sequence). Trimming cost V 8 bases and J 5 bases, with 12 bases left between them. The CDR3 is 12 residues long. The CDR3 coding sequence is TGTGCCAGCGACCGGGATTCATATGGCTACACCTTC. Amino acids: CASDRDSYGYTF.

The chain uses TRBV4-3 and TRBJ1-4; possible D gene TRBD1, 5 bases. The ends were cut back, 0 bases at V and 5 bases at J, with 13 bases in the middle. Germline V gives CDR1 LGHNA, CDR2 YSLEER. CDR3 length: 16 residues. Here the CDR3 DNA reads TGCGCCAGCAGCCAAGATAACCCAGGGCACAATGAAAAACTGTTTTTT. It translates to CASSQDNPGHNEKLFF.

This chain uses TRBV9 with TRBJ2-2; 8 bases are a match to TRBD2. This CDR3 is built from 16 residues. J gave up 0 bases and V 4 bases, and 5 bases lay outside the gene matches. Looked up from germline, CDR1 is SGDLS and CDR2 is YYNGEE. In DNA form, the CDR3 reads TGTGCCAGCAGCCCAAGTAGCGGGACGAACACCGGGGAGCTGTTTTTT. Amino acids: CASSPSSGTNTGELFF.

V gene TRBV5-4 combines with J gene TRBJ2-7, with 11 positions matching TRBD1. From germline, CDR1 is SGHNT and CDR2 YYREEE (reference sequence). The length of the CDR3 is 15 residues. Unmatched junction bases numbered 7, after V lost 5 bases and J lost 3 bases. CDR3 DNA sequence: TGTGCCAGCAGTTTGACCGGGACAGGGGGCTACGAGCAGTACTTC. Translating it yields CASSLTGTGGYEQYF.

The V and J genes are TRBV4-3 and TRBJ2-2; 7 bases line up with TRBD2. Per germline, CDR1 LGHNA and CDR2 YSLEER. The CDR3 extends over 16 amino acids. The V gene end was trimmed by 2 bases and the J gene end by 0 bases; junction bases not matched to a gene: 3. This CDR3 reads CASSQSGTPNTGELFF. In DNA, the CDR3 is TGCGCCAGCAGCCAAAGCGGGACGCCGAACACCGGGGAGCTGTTTTTT.

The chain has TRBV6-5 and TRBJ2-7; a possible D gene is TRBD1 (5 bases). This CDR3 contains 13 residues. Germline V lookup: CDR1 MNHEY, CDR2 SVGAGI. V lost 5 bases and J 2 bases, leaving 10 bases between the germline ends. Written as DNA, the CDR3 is TGTGCCAGCAGTAGGGGTACTGCCTACGAGCAGTACTTC. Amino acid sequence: CASSRGTAYEQYF.

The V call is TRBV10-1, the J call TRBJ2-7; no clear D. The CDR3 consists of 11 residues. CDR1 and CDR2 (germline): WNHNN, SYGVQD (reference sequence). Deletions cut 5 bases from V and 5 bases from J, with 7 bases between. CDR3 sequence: CASSPGDEQYF. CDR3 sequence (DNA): TGCGCCAGCAGTCCCGGTGACGAGCAGTACTTC.

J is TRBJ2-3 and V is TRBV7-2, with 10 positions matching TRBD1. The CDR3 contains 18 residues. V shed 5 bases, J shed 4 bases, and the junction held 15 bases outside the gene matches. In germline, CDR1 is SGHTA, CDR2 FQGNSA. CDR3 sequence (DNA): TGTGCCAGCAGCCGCCCGGGACAGGGGCGTTGGATGGCAGATACGCAGTATTTT. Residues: CASSRPGQGRWMADTQYF.

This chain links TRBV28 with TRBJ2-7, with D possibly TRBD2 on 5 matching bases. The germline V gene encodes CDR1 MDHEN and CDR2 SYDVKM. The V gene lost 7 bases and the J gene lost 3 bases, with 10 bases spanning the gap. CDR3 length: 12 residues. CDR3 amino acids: CASTLDFYEQYF. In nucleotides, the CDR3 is TGTGCCAGCACCCTGGACTTCTACGAGCAGTACTTC.

The CDR3 region has the DNA TGTGCCAGCAGTGTACTAAAACCGGGGGCCTACGAGCAGTACTTC. Protein product: CASSVLKPGAYEQYF. The rearrangement joins TRBV6-2 or TRBV6-3 to TRBJ2-7, with D possibly matching TRBD2 (6 bases). Germline-derived CDR1 and CDR2 are MNHEY and SVGEGT. CDR3 length: 15 residues. The V gene lost 5 bases and the J gene lost 2 bases, with 16 bases spanning the gap.

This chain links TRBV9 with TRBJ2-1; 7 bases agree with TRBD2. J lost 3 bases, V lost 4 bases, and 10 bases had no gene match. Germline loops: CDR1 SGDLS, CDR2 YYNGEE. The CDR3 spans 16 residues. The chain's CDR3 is CASSTASGTNYNEQFF. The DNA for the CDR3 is TGTGCCAGCAGCACGGCCTCCGGGACTAACTACAATGAGCAGTTCTTC.